This entry lists 16 T cell receptor beta chains sequenced from one sample in a study of T-cell reconstitution after alpha-beta-depleted transplantation in children. Unique molecular identifiers were incorporated when the TCRbeta library was constructed. TCRdb ran MiXCR on the PCR reads and lists one entry per CDR3 protein. The sample includes roughly 90,000 distinct CDR3 sequences, 12% of them seen just once. Here the sequenced sample was PBMCs from the stem cell graft donor, taken from the stem cell graft. The origin of the receptors is a human donor who donated a stem cell graft to a child with inherited bone marrow failure.

This clonotype occurred many times. This chain uses TRBV7-2 with TRBJ1-1; weak D call: TRBD1 (5 bases). The CDR3 spans 14 residues. V was clipped by 5 bases and J by 1 base, with 11 bases between them. Germline values: CDR1 SGHTA, CDR2 FQGNSA. This CDR3 reads CASSPGAANTEAFF. In DNA form, the CDR3 reads TGTGCCAGCAGCCCCGGGGCGGCGAACACTGAAGCTTTCTTT.

This clonotype was observed at least ten times. The chain joins TRBV7-9 to TRBJ2-7; no clear D gene. Germline CDR1 is SEHNR and CDR2 is FQNEAQ (reference sequence). Trimming shortened V by 3 bases and J by 4 bases, and 7 bases separated the two germline ends. The CDR3 is 12 amino acids. The CDR3 coding sequence is TGTGCCAGCAGCTTTACGAGTTACGAGCAGTACTTC. Translated: CASSFTSYEQYF.

This clonotype has ten or more counts. DNA for the CDR3: TGTGCCAGCAGTCGGACGAACCTGTTCTCTGGAAACACCATATATTTT. Its protein is CASSRTNLFSGNTIYF. V is TRBV6-5 and J is TRBJ1-3; D is undetermined. In germline, CDR1 is MNHEY, CDR2 SVGAGI. The V end was cut by 5 bases, the J end by 0 bases, with 14 bases between. The CDR3 is 16 residues long.

The V and J genes are TRBV9 and TRBJ2-7; 11 bases agree with TRBD2. CDR1 is SGDLS and CDR2 is YYNGEE in the germline V gene. With V trimmed by 2 bases and J by 5 bases, 6 bases remained unmatched. This CDR3 is 15 amino acids long. CDR3 DNA sequence: TGTGCCAGCAGCGTTGGGGTAGCGGGAGGGAACGAGCAGTACTTC. This codes for CASSVGVAGGNEQYF.

This clonotype was seen at least ten times. The J gene is TRBJ2-5, the V gene TRBV7-2, with TRBD2 matching over 11 bases. The germline gives CDR1 SGHTA, CDR2 FQGNSA. CDR3 size: 15 residues. V was pared by 4 bases and J by 8 bases, with 9 bases of the junction left unmatched. The CDR3 reads CASSSTSTSGKTQYF. The CDR3 bases are TGTGCCAGCAGCTCCACGTCGACTAGCGGGAAAACCCAGTACTTC.

This clonotype was observed many times. V is TRBV7-2 and J is TRBJ2-3, with 7 bases aligning to TRBD1. Looked up from germline, CDR1 is SGHTA and CDR2 is FQGNSA. The trim removed 5 bases at V and 6 bases at J, leaving 8 bases unmatched. The CDR3 is 14 residues long. Here the CDR3 DNA reads TGTGCCAGCAGCCCAGACAGGGCAAGGGATACGCAGTATTTT. Protein: CASSPDRARDTQYF.

In its sample, this clonotype was seen many times. J is TRBJ2-2 and V is TRBV27; no definite D call. The CDR3 contains 12 residues. V lost 4 bases, J lost 8 bases, and 8 bases lay in between. Germline CDR1 and CDR2: MNHEY and SMNVEV (reference sequence). For the CDR3, the DNA is TGTGCCAGCAGTTCCACTTGGGGGGAGCTGTTTTTT. Amino acid sequence: CASSSTWGELFF.

This clonotype was found a few times. The J gene is TRBJ1-5, the V gene TRBV29-1; TRBD1 might be the D (6 bases). CDR3 size: 14 residues. The V gene lost 5 bases and the J gene lost 1 base, with 12 bases spanning the gap. CDR1 and CDR2 (germline): SQVTM, ANQGSEA. As DNA, the CDR3 is TGCAGCGTTTTGGTAGGGGGAAGCAATCAGCCCCAGCATTTT. As protein: CSVLVGGSNQPQHF.

This clonotype was observed at least ten times. The V and J genes are TRBV5-1 and TRBJ1-1; TRBD1 agrees at 9 bases. The CDR3 has 14 amino acids. V shed 4 bases, J shed 5 bases, and the junction held 6 bases outside the gene matches. Germline CDR1 SGHRS, CDR2 YFSETQ. CDR3 DNA: TGCGCCAGCAGCGGGACAGGGCTGGAGACTGAAGCTTTCTTT. Protein: CASSGTGLETEAFF.

This clonotype was seen many times. The V gene is TRBV9, the J gene TRBJ2-3; no definite D call. The V gene lost 0 bases and the J gene lost 0 bases, with 2 bases spanning the gap. Germline V gene data show CDR1 as SGDLS and CDR2 as YYNGEE. The CDR3 contains 13 residues. The CDR3 loop is CASSVVSTDTQYF. Written as DNA, the CDR3 is TGTGCCAGCAGCGTAGTCAGCACAGATACGCAGTATTTT.

At least ten counts were recorded for this clonotype. The rearrangement joins TRBV5-1 to TRBJ2-7; 8 bases align to TRBD2. With V trimmed by 4 bases and J by 2 bases, 8 bases remained unmatched. The germline gives CDR1 SGHRS, CDR2 YFSETQ. The CDR3 is 15 amino acids. CDR3 residues: CASSPSGGTPYEQYF. In nucleotides, the CDR3 is TGCGCCAGCAGCCCCAGCGGGGGAACCCCCTACGAGCAGTACTTC.

This clonotype was seen more than once but under ten times. The V and J genes are TRBV28 and TRBJ2-7, with TRBD1 as a possible D gene (5 bases). The V end was cut by 6 bases, the J end by 2 bases, with 23 bases between. The CDR3 has 17 amino acids. Germline V gene lookup returns CDR1 MDHEN and CDR2 SYDVKM. This CDR3 is CASSLHPGLFFTYEQYF. Here the CDR3 DNA reads TGTGCCAGCAGCCTCCACCCAGGGCTTTTCTTCACCTACGAGCAGTACTTC.

The V gene is TRBV6-2 or TRBV6-3, the J gene TRBJ2-1; tentatively, D is TRBD2 (6 bases). Germline-derived CDR1 and CDR2 are MNHEY and SVGEGT. Trimming removed 7 bases from V and 4 bases from J, with 14 bases in between. This CDR3 is built from 14 residues. The CDR3 spells CASNRHGRYNEQFF. For the CDR3, the DNA is TGTGCCAGCAATAGGCACGGGAGATACAATGAGCAGTTCTTC.

This clonotype was seen only a few times. The chain recombines TRBV15 with TRBJ1-1; TRBD1 is a possible D gene (6 bases). Trimming left V 7 bases short and J 0 bases short, with 18 bases between. The CDR3 has 16 residues. The germline V gene has CDR1 LNHNV and CDR2 YYDKDF (reference sequence). The CDR3 DNA reads as TGTGCCACCACCGTGGGGGGGCCGAGGATGAACACTGAAGCTTTCTTT. Translated, it gives CATTVGGPRMNTEAFF.

J is TRBJ2-7 and V is TRBV29-1, with TRBD1 as a possible D gene (6 bases). CDR1 SQVTM and CDR2 ANQGSEA come from the germline V gene. Trimming left V 4 bases short and J 2 bases short, with 12 bases between. This CDR3 is built from 13 residues. DNA of the CDR3: TGCAGCGTTGCTGTGACAGGAGCCTACGAGCAGTACTTC. Translated, it gives CSVAVTGAYEQYF.

This clonotype was detected many times. V gene TRBV12-3 or TRBV12-4 combines with J gene TRBJ2-1, with 11 bases fitting TRBD2. With V trimmed by 2 bases and J by 0 bases, 9 bases remained unmatched. The CDR3 extends over 19 amino acids. The CDR3: CASSLIVLAGGRSYNEQFF. The CDR3 DNA reads TGTGCCAGCAGTTTAATCGTTCTAGCGGGAGGCCGCTCCTACAATGAGCAGTTCTTC.